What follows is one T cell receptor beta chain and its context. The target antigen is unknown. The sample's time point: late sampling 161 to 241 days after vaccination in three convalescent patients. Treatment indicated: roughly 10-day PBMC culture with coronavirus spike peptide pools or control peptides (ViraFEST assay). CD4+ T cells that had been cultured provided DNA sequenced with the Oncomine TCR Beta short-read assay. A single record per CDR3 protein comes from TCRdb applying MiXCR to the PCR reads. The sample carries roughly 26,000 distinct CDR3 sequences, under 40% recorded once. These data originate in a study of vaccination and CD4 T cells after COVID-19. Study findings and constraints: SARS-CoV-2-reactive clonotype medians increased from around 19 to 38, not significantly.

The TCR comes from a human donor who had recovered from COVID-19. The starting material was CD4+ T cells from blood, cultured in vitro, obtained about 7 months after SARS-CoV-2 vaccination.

CDR3 sequence reads: CASSLTGGKETQYF. The DNA for the CDR3 is TGTGCCAGCAGCTTGACAGGGGGTAAAGAGACCCAGTACTTC. The V and J genes are TRBV5-8 and TRBJ2-5, with 8 bases that match TRBD1. The germline CDR1 and CDR2 sequences are SGHTS and YDEGEE. Trimming at V came to 1 base and at J to 3 bases, leaving 2 bases not matched to a gene. The CDR3 loop spans 14 amino acids. Supplemented by reference TRBV5-8 and TRBJ2-5, the full variable domain reads EAGVTQSPTHLIKTRGQQATLRCSPISGHTSVYWYQQALGLGLQFLLWYDEGEERNRGNFPPRFSGRQFPNYSSELNVNALELEDSALYLCASSLTGGKETQYFGPGTRLLVL.